Following are 32 T cell receptor beta chains from one sample sequenced in a study of OX40 agonist ivuxolimab in advanced cancers. Libraries were prepared through the immunoSEQ multiplex PCR assay. Sourced from immuneACCESS, this table was stored by TCRdb with only in-frame sequences that have V and J called. A share of the clones is absent; for the studies checked, an unresolved V gene accounts for under half, and the remainder has no known explanation. The sample table records tens of thousands of clones; 88% of these occur just once. Of the sample, approximately 9.6% is held by the ten largest clones. The sample in question was CD4+ or CD8+ T cells sorted from blood, obtained in a trial of the OX40 agonist ivuxolimab. These receptor sequences come from an adult with an advanced solid tumor such as melanoma, head and neck, liver or kidney cancer.

This chain uses TRBV19 with TRBJ2-3; 9 bases are shared with TRBD2. Per germline, CDR1 LNHDA and CDR2 SQIVND (reference sequence). CDR3 length: 16 amino acids. Unmatched junction bases numbered 9, after V lost 8 bases and J lost 0 bases. The DNA of the CDR3 is TGTGCCAGTCGGCCTAGCGGGGCACCTAGCACAGATACGCAGTATTTT. It codes for CASRPSGAPSTDTQYF.

This clone is a singleton in its sample. This chain links TRBV15 with TRBJ2-1; D assignment may be TRBD1 or TRBD2 (6 bases each). V was trimmed by 1 base and J by 7 bases, leaving 14 bases between them. The V gene's germline CDR1 is LNHNV and CDR2 YYDKDF (reference sequence). CDR3 size: 15 residues. The CDR3 bases are TGTGCCACCAGCAGAGGAGGGGGGCAAGGAAATGAGCAGTTCTTC. Its protein product is CATSRGGGQGNEQFF.

This chain links TRBV27 with TRBJ2-1; 12 bases match TRBD2. V gave up 4 bases and J gave up 5 bases; unmatched junction bases: 6. The CDR3 contains 16 residues. Germline V gene sequence: CDR1 MNHEY, CDR2 SMNVEV (reference sequence). This CDR3 reads CASSSTSGRIHNEQFF. The CDR3 nucleotides read TGTGCCAGCAGTTCAACTAGCGGGAGGATCCACAATGAGCAGTTCTTC.

J is TRBJ2-5 and V is TRBV19, with 14 bases lining up with TRBD2. The CDR3 runs 16 residues. V lost 5 bases to trimming and J lost 5 bases; unmatched junction nucleotides: 7. Germline CDR1 and CDR2: LNHDA and SQIVND (reference sequence). The CDR3 DNA reads as TGTGCCAGTAGTTCGCCGGGACTAGCGGGAGAGGAGACCCAGTACTTC. This encodes CASSSPGLAGEETQYF.

The rearrangement joins TRBV11-2 to TRBJ2-5; TRBD2 matches 8 bases. The CDR3 length is 14 residues. Germline V CDR1 and CDR2: SGHAT, FQNNGV. Unmatched junction bases numbered 6, after V lost 5 bases and J lost 4 bases. In DNA, the CDR3 is TGTGCCAGCAGCGCCACAGCGGGGGCAGAGACCCAGTACTTC. As protein: CASSATAGAETQYF.

CDR3 in amino acids: CASSPTGNTGELFF. The CDR3 nucleotides read TGTGCCAGCAGCCCGACAGGGAACACCGGGGAGCTGTTTTTT. The V call is TRBV7-3, the J call TRBJ2-2; weak D call: TRBD1 (6 bases). The ends were cut back, 5 bases at V and 1 base at J, with 8 bases in the middle. Germline V gives CDR1 SGHTA, CDR2 FQGTGA. This CDR3 is 14 amino acids long.

This clone has a handful of counts. The chain's CDR3 is CASSLAAGGRGYTF. DNA for the CDR3: TGTGCCAGCAGCTTGGCGGCAGGGGGCAGAGGCTACACCTTC. J is TRBJ1-2 and V is TRBV5-6; TRBD1 agrees at 8 bases. Trimming at V came to 0 bases and at J to 8 bases, leaving 6 bases not matched to a gene. The germline CDR1 and CDR2 sequences are SGHDT and YYEEEE. The CDR3 contains 14 residues.

A single count supports this clone. The chain employs TRBV5-4 and TRBJ2-7; D is undetermined. Germline CDR1 SGHNT, CDR2 YYREEE (reference sequence). Trimming stripped 2 bases from V and 4 bases from J, with 13 bases between. The CDR3 runs to 14 residues. CDR3 DNA sequence: TGTGCCAGCAGCTTTGGAGAGCGCCGGTACGAGCAGTACTTC. Translated: CASSFGERRYEQYF. Using reference TRBV5-4 and TRBJ2-7 for the parts outside the CDR3, the full variable domain is ETGVTQSPTHLIKTRGQQVTLRCSSQSGHNTVSWYQQALGQGPQFIFQYYREEENGRGNFPPRFSGLQFPNYSSELNVNALELDDSALYLCASSFGERRYEQYFGPGTRLTVT.

The V gene is TRBV10-1, the J gene TRBJ1-1; D uncertain. CDR1 WNHNN and CDR2 SYGVQD come from the germline V gene (reference sequence). The CDR3 length is 13 residues. The V end was cut by 0 bases, the J end by 5 bases, with 7 bases between. CDR3 sequence reads: CASSESGWTEAFF. Here the CDR3 DNA reads TGCGCCAGCAGTGAGTCAGGGTGGACTGAAGCTTTCTTT.

The genes are TRBV5-1 and TRBJ2-3; 7 bases map to TRBD2. V shed 0 bases, J shed 2 bases, and the junction held 6 bases outside the gene matches. Germline V gene sequence: CDR1 SGHRS, CDR2 YFSETQ. This CDR3 has 16 amino acids. This chain's CDR3 is CASSLGASGTTDTQYF. CDR3 nucleotide sequence: TGCGCCAGCAGCTTGGGTGCTAGCGGAACCACAGATACGCAGTATTTT. Full variable domain (remainder filled in from reference TRBV5-1 and TRBJ2-3): KAGVTQTPRYLIKTRGQQVTLSCSPISGHRSVSWYQQTPGQGLQFLFEYFSETQRNKGNFPGRFSGRQFSNSRSEMNVSTLELGDSALYLCASSLGASGTTDTQYFGPGTRLTVL.

This chain links TRBV7-3 with TRBJ2-2; D perhaps matches TRBD2 (7 bases). Per germline, CDR1 SGHTA and CDR2 FQGTGA. Trimming pared 5 bases from V and 5 bases from J, leaving 21 bases between. CDR3 length: 17 residues. In DNA, the CDR3 is TGTGCCAGCAGCCCCCGGGAGGCAGGGGCGGGGACCGGGGAGCTGTTTTTT. It codes for CASSPREAGAGTGELFF.

This CDR3 reads CSVVGLAGANTEAFF. For the CDR3, the DNA is TGCAGCGTTGTTGGGCTGGCAGGGGCCAACACTGAAGCTTTCTTT. The chain links TRBV29-1 to TRBJ1-1; weak D call: TRBD1 (6 bases). Trimming removed 4 bases at V and 2 bases at J, with 17 bases between. There are 15 residues in the CDR3. CDR1 and CDR2 (germline): SQVTM, ANQGSEA.

The CDR3 DNA is TGTGCCAGCAGTTTGGCAGGGAGCCTTGGGGAGCTGTTTTTT. It codes for CASSLAGSLGELFF. The chain has TRBV27 and TRBJ2-2; D tentatively reads TRBD1 or TRBD2 (5 bases each). V shed 3 bases and J shed 8 bases, with 13 bases lying between them. Germline V lookup: CDR1 MNHEY, CDR2 SMNVEV (reference sequence). The CDR3 loop spans 14 amino acids.

The chain couples TRBV28 to TRBJ1-2; 10 bases map to TRBD1. CDR3 size: 15 residues. V was clipped by 6 bases and J by 6 bases; unmatched bases: 10. The germline gives CDR1 MDHEN, CDR2 SYDVKM. CDR3 residues: CASSVIGTGEDGYTF. In DNA, the CDR3 is TGTGCCAGCAGCGTAATCGGGACAGGGGAGGATGGCTACACCTTC.

This chain joins TRBV7-8 and TRBJ1-4; D not certain. This CDR3 has 15 amino acids. Looked up from germline, CDR1 is SGHVS and CDR2 is FQNEAQ. Between the trimmed V and J ends, which lost 3 bases and 0 bases, there was a span of 8 bases. The CDR3 is CASSFWPATNEKLFF. The CDR3 bases are TGTGCCAGCAGCTTCTGGCCAGCAACTAATGAAAAACTGTTTTTT.

The rearrangement uses TRBV27 and TRBJ2-1; D may be TRBD2 (6 bases). The length of the CDR3 is 14 residues. From germline, CDR1 is MNHEY and CDR2 SMNVEV (reference sequence). Trimming took off 6 bases at V and 5 bases at J, with 14 bases between the two ends. The CDR3 DNA reads TGTGCCAGCAGACGGCCGGGACTTAACAATGAGCAGTTCTTC. It codes for CASRRPGLNNEQFF.

A single count supports this clone. V is TRBV7-9 and J is TRBJ2-1; 8 bases line up with TRBD2. The length of the CDR3 is 15 residues. V was clipped by 0 bases and J by 6 bases; unmatched bases: 4. Germline V gene data show CDR1 as SEHNR and CDR2 as FQNEAQ (reference sequence). The CDR3 protein is CASSLAGLVANEQFF. The CDR3 DNA reads as TGTGCCAGCAGCTTAGCGGGACTAGTTGCCAATGAGCAGTTCTTC.

The chain uses TRBV6-6 and TRBJ2-7, with D perhaps being TRBD1 or TRBD2 (5 bases each). Germline CDR1 reads MNHNY; CDR2 reads SVGAGI (reference sequence). Trimming took 2 bases from V and 7 from J, leaving 15 bases between them. This CDR3 contains 14 residues. As DNA, the CDR3 is TGTGCCAGCAGTTACGGTGCGGGTGGGGGTGAGCAGTACTTC. The encoded protein is CASSYGAGGGEQYF.

This sequence joins TRBV9 and TRBJ2-3, with D unresolved. CDR3 length: 13 amino acids. Germline CDR1 SGDLS, CDR2 YYNGEE. V dropped 3 bases and J dropped 1 base, with 6 bases sitting between them. The CDR3 spells CASSAIGTDTQYF. The DNA for the CDR3 is TGTGCCAGCAGCGCTATCGGCACAGATACGCAGTATTTT.

The chain joins TRBV10-2 to TRBJ2-7, with 12 positions matching TRBD2. The V and J ends lost 6 bases and 2 bases, in that order; junction bases with no gene match: 5. The germline gives CDR1 WSHSY, CDR2 SAAADI. CDR3 length: 15 residues. The CDR3 DNA sequence: TGCGCCAGCAGGACTAGCGGGAGTGGAACCTACGAGCAGTACTTC. It is translated as CASRTSGSGTYEQYF.

The count of this clone is one. The V and J genes are TRBV28 and TRBJ2-1, with D hard to call. Trimming removed 3 bases from V and 9 bases from J, with 12 bases in between. The CDR3 runs 13 residues. Germline V CDR1 and CDR2: MDHEN, SYDVKM. CDR3 in amino acids: CASSFLSGGEQFF. Written as DNA, the CDR3 is TGTGCCAGCAGTTTTTTATCGGGTGGTGAGCAGTTCTTC.

The chain links TRBV4-3 to TRBJ1-1; 10 bases map to TRBD1. This CDR3 spans 16 amino acids. Germline trimming cut 0 bases from V and 2 bases from J; bases unmatched to any gene: 3. Germline V gives CDR1 LGHNA, CDR2 YSLEER. The chain's CDR3 is CASSQDPTGGNTEAFF. CDR3 bases: TGCGCCAGCAGCCAAGACCCGACAGGGGGCAACACTGAAGCTTTCTTT.

The chain combines TRBV11-3 with TRBJ1-3; TRBD1 matches 9 bases. CDR3 length: 14 residues. The trim removed 6 bases at V and 7 bases at J, leaving 7 bases unmatched. CDR1 and CDR2 from the germline V gene are SGHNT and YENEEA. The CDR3 loop reads CASSPGQGSNTIYF. CDR3 bases: TGTGCCAGCAGTCCAGGACAGGGGAGCAACACCATATATTTT.

CDR3: CASRGQPNTEAFF. Here the CDR3 DNA reads TGTGCCAGCCGTGGACAGCCGAACACTGAAGCTTTCTTT. The chain combines TRBV4-2 with TRBJ1-1; D is perhaps TRBD1 (6 bases). Deletions cut 8 bases from V and 1 base from J, with 11 bases between. This CDR3 spans 13 amino acids. Germline V gene data show CDR1 as LGHNA and CDR2 as YNFKEQ.

The rearrangement links TRBV19 to TRBJ2-7; 7 bases match TRBD1. After removal of 7 bases from V and 4 bases from J, the junction contained 13 bases not matched to a gene. The length of the CDR3 is 15 residues. CDR1 and CDR2 from the germline V gene are LNHDA and SQIVND (reference sequence). CDR3: CASTQGGRGTYEQYF. The CDR3 DNA sequence: TGTGCCAGTACCCAAGGAGGCAGGGGGACGTACGAGCAGTACTTC.

The chain joins TRBV27 to TRBJ1-1; TRBD1 agrees at 9 bases. CDR3 length: 15 amino acids. CDR1 and CDR2 from the germline V gene are MNHEY and SMNVEV (reference sequence). The V gene end was trimmed by 4 bases and the J gene end by 5 bases; junction bases not matched to a gene: 8. The CDR3 bases are TGTGCCAGCAGTTCCCCCGGACAGGGGAGAACTGAAGCTTTCTTT. This translates into CASSSPGQGRTEAFF.

The chain employs TRBV2 and TRBJ2-3, with TRBD2 matching 9 bases. CDR3 size: 16 residues. With V trimmed by 8 bases and J by 4 bases, 13 bases remained unmatched. Germline loops: CDR1 SNHLY, CDR2 FYNNEI. The DNA for the CDR3 is TGTGCCAGCGGGCGGGAGGGCCGGGGGGGCGCAGATACGCAGTATTTT. Residues: CASGREGRGGADTQYF.

A single count supports this clone. One end of the junction fails to match germline, which may point to a read error. The chain combines TRBV7-2 with TRBJ1-5, with 7 bases that match TRBD1. CDR3 length: 14 amino acids. Germline V gene lookup returns CDR1 SGHTA and CDR2 FQGNSA. CDR3 amino acids: CASRLGQAGQPQHF. Here the CDR3 DNA reads TGTGCCAGCAGATTAGGACAGGCAGGTCAGCCCCAGCATTTT.

The V and J genes are TRBV5-1 and TRBJ2-5, with 9 positions matching TRBD1. CDR3 length: 13 residues. In germline, CDR1 is SGHRS, CDR2 YFSETQ. V gave up 7 bases and J gave up 4 bases; unmatched junction bases: 5. Here the CDR3 reads CASWGQGRETQYF. The CDR3, as DNA: TGCGCCAGCTGGGGACAGGGAAGAGAGACCCAGTACTTC.

The chain carries TRBV7-3 and TRBJ2-7; D is ambiguous. Germline V gives CDR1 SGHTA, CDR2 FQGTGA. The CDR3 consists of 13 residues. Trimming removed 3 bases at V and 4 bases at J, with 10 bases between. For the CDR3, the DNA is TGTGCCAGCAGCTTCGACGGGCAATACGAGCAGTACTTC. This gives the protein CASSFDGQYEQYF.

The chain carries TRBV30 and TRBJ2-3; D is unresolved. This CDR3 contains 14 residues. Germline CDR1 GTSNPN, CDR2 SVGIG (reference sequence). Trimming pared 2 bases from V and 1 base from J, leaving 10 bases between. CDR3 sequence reads: CAWSLFTGTDTQYF. CDR3 nucleotide sequence: TGTGCCTGGAGTCTTTTCACGGGCACAGATACGCAGTATTTT.

This clone appeared once. V is TRBV5-4 and J is TRBJ1-3; D is undetermined. Germline assignment: CDR1 SGHNT and CDR2 YYREEE (reference sequence). V lost 3 bases, J lost 3 bases, and 7 bases lay in between. This CDR3 has 13 amino acids. CDR3 residues: CASSSLGGNTIYF. CDR3 sequence (DNA): TGTGCCAGCAGCTCTCTAGGTGGAAACACCATATATTTT.